The 15 T cell receptor beta chains listed next were all sequenced from one sample in a study of cytomegalovirus exposure and HLA in healthy donors. Assay: immunoSEQ multiplex PCR; the TCRdb copy retains only in-frame clones and omits some. Of some 130,000 clones in the sample, almost 85% were seen once. The sequencing sample was made of PBMCs. The receptors were sampled from a woman in her thirties in good health and CMV-seronegative.

This CDR3 is CASSQVISQGATYGYTF. CDR3 coding DNA: TGCGCCAGCAGCCAAGTAATATCTCAGGGCGCGACCTATGGCTACACCTTC. The chain has TRBV4-1 and TRBJ1-2, with D perhaps matching TRBD1 (5 bases). Germline values: CDR1 MGHRA, CDR2 YSYEKL. The CDR3 runs 17 residues. Trimming left V 1 base short and J 4 bases short, with 19 bases between.

The chain uses TRBV2 and TRBJ2-6; no reliable D call. Germline loops: CDR1 SNHLY, CDR2 FYNNEI. The CDR3 runs to 16 residues. V gave up 5 bases and J gave up 4 bases, with 15 bases separating them. In DNA, the CDR3 is TGTGCCAGCAGTCTCTCGCCTTCGACAGGGGCCAACGTCCTGACTTTC. It translates to CASSLSPSTGANVLTF.

The V call is TRBV2, the J call TRBJ2-3; D gene ambiguous. Germline assignment: CDR1 SNHLY and CDR2 FYNNEI. V shed 6 bases and J shed 3 bases, with 7 bases lying between them. There are 12 residues in the CDR3. As DNA, the CDR3 is TGTGCCAGCAGGCCCGGGACAGATACGCAGTATTTT. This translates into CASRPGTDTQYF.

The V and J genes are TRBV5-8 and TRBJ2-5; possible D gene TRBD2, 6 bases. This CDR3 is 15 amino acids long. From germline, CDR1 is SGHTS and CDR2 YDEGEE. V gave up 4 bases and J gave up 1 base, with 14 bases separating them. The CDR3 DNA is TGTGCCAGCAGCAACGGGAGTCGTTCCCAAGAGACCCAGTACTTC. It specifies CASSNGSRSQETQYF.

This sequence joins TRBV5-1 and TRBJ2-2; perhaps TRBD1 as D (6 bases). This CDR3 contains 15 residues. Per the germline V gene, CDR1 is SGHRS and CDR2 is YFSETQ. V was clipped by 0 bases and J by 6 bases, with 12 bases between them. The DNA of the CDR3 is TGCGCCAGCAGCTTGGCCGCAGGGGCCGCCGGGGAGCTGTTTTTT. As protein: CASSLAAGAAGELFF.

The chain has TRBV6-5 and TRBJ1-5, with a possible D match to TRBD1 (5 bases). The end of the DNA aligns better with TRBJ2-3, so the J call may be wrong. Per the germline V gene, CDR1 is MNHEY and CDR2 is SVGAGI. This CDR3 region has 13 residues. The CDR3 region is CASSDRYNQPQYF. CDR3 bases: TGTGCCAGCAGCGACAGATACAATCAGCCCCAGTATTTT.

The V and J genes are TRBV10-1 and TRBJ2-2; 7 bases match TRBD1. Germline CDR1 and CDR2: WNHNN and SYGVQD (reference sequence). CDR3 length: 20 amino acids. The V segment lost 8 bases and the J segment 4 bases; nucleotides outside the gene matches: 25. The CDR3 protein is CASDSTSSGIGGRGTGELFF. The CDR3 region has the DNA TGCGCCAGCGACTCAACTAGTTCGGGAATAGGGGGCCGGGGCACCGGGGAGCTGTTTTTT.

The chain couples TRBV5-1 to TRBJ2-5, with 9 bases matching TRBD2. The CDR3 has 17 amino acids. J was trimmed by 2 bases and V by 4 bases; bases with no gene match: 12. CDR1 SGHRS and CDR2 YFSETQ come from the germline V gene. DNA of the CDR3: TGCGCCAGCAGCCGGAGACCAGCGGGGGGTCCACAAGAGACCCAGTACTTC. The encoded protein is CASSRRPAGGPQETQYF.

The chain uses TRBV5-6 and TRBJ2-7; 7 nucleotides align to TRBD1. The CDR3 runs 15 residues. The V and J ends lost 0 bases and 5 bases, in that order; junction bases with no gene match: 8. Germline CDR1 and CDR2: SGHDT and YYEEEE. CDR3 DNA sequence: TGTGCCAGCAGCTTGGTTGAGACAGGGTCTCACGAGCAGTACTTC. Protein product: CASSLVETGSHEQYF.

V is TRBV9 and J is TRBJ2-1, with 8 nucleotides matching TRBD2. V was pared by 4 bases and J by 8 bases, with 14 bases of the junction left unmatched. The CDR3 has 16 amino acids. Germline CDR1 reads SGDLS; CDR2 reads YYNGEE. Here the CDR3 reads CASSLTSGGAWDEQFF. The CDR3 nucleotides read TGTGCCAGCAGCCTCACATCCGGGGGGGCGTGGGATGAGCAGTTCTTC.

This chain joins TRBV9 and TRBJ1-3; a weak D match, TRBD1 (5 bases). There are 14 residues in the CDR3. The germline gives CDR1 SGDLS, CDR2 YYNGEE. With 0 bases removed from V and 6 bases from J, the gap between germline ends came to 10 bases. CDR3 region: CASSVGRGINTIYF. CDR3 in DNA: TGTGCCAGCAGCGTAGGGAGGGGAATAAACACCATATATTTT.

The chain has TRBV7-9 and TRBJ2-1; 7 bases map to TRBD1. Germline V CDR1 and CDR2: SEHNR, FQNEAQ (reference sequence). The length of the CDR3 is 15 residues. Germline trimming cut 1 base from V and 2 bases from J; bases unmatched to any gene: 2. CDR3 loop: CASSLDRGPYNEQFF. The DNA for the CDR3 is TGTGCCAGCAGCTTAGACAGGGGTCCCTACAATGAGCAGTTCTTC.

The gene calls are TRBV19 and TRBJ1-2, with no clear D. V gave up 3 bases and J gave up 5 bases, with 13 bases separating them. In germline, CDR1 is LNHDA, CDR2 SQIVND (reference sequence). The CDR3 covers 14 residues. CDR3 coding DNA: TGTGCCAGTAGTATTCTTACTCGAGAATATGGCTACACCTTC. Residues: CASSILTREYGYTF.

This clone has a single count. The chain uses TRBV28 and TRBJ2-1, with 8 nucleotides matching TRBD1. This CDR3 contains 16 residues. CDR1 is MDHEN, CDR2 SYDVKM, per germline. The trim removed 4 bases at V and 4 bases at J, leaving 9 bases unmatched. The CDR3 region is CASSSSGQGGYNEQFF. CDR3 in DNA: TGTGCCAGCAGTTCCTCCGGACAGGGCGGGTACAATGAGCAGTTCTTC.

Regarding this clone: At the DNA level, this CDR3 is encoded by other sequences in the same sample as well. The rearrangement joins TRBV19 to TRBJ1-1; no clear D. Looked up from germline, CDR1 is LNHDA and CDR2 is SQIVND (reference sequence). CDR3 length equals 13 residues. V was cut by 1 base and J by 6 bases, with 9 bases left in between. DNA for the CDR3: TGTGCCAGTAGTATAGGATTGGGCGCTGAAGCTTTCTTT. This gives the protein CASSIGLGAEAFF.